Below are 10 T cell receptor beta chains sequenced from a single sample in a study of molecular identifiers for immune sequencing clone quantification. TCRdb passed the PCR reads through MiXCR, listing each CDR3 protein once. The sample yields about half a million distinct CDR3 sequences, 20% to 25% seen once. Sequenced sample: naive CD8+ T cells from blood, with Jurkat cell RNA spiked in. Subset reported: FACS-sorted CD8+CD4-CCR7+CD45RA+ naive T cells. The source is a human donor in good health. Some libraries in this study had Jurkat cell RNA spiked in.

Comment on this clonotype: A much larger clone sits a single nucleotide away, making a read error possible. The final CDR3 position lacks the conserved phenylalanine or tryptophan, pointing to a likely read error. V usage is TRBV6-2 or TRBV6-3 and J usage is TRBJ1-1; D ambiguous. Looked up from germline, CDR1 is MNHEY and CDR2 is SVGEGT. This CDR3 spans 14 amino acids. Trimming shortened V by 1 base and J by 1 base, and 7 bases separated the two germline ends. The CDR3 sequence: CASSYYAGNTEAFL. For the CDR3, the DNA is TGTGCCAGCAGTTACTATGCAGGGAACACTGAAGCTTTCCTT.

This clonotype has at least ten counts. CDR3 in amino acids: CASSVALNTEAFF. The CDR3, as DNA: TGTGCCAGCAGCGTAGCCCTGAACACTGAAGCTTTCTTT. This sequence joins TRBV9 and TRBJ1-1; D gene unclear. Trimming stripped 0 bases from V and 0 bases from J, with 3 bases between. The germline CDR1 and CDR2 sequences are SGDLS and YYNGEE. CDR3 size: 13 residues. Full variable domain (outside the CDR3, taken from reference TRBV9 and TRBJ1-1): DSGVTQTPKHLITATGQRVTLRCSPRSGDLSVYWYQQSLDQGLQFLIQYYNGEERAKGNILERFSAQQFPDLHSELNLSSLELGDSALYFCASSVALNTEAFFGQGTRLTVV.

V and J are TRBV5-1 and TRBJ2-3; no reliable D call. V gave up 1 base and J gave up 1 base, with 13 bases separating them. The CDR3 totals 16 residues. Germline V CDR1 and CDR2: SGHRS, YFSETQ. CDR3 protein: CASSLPPTDRTDTQYF. CDR3 DNA: TGCGCCAGCAGCTTGCCCCCGACGGACCGCACAGATACGCAGTATTTT.

The V call is TRBV7-2, the J call TRBJ2-7; D possibly matches TRBD1 or TRBD2 (6 bases each). The CDR3 length is 17 residues. Trimming removed 3 bases from V and 0 bases from J, with 18 bases in between. Per germline, CDR1 SGHTA and CDR2 FQGNSA. Here the CDR3 reads CASSFSRSGADSYEQYF. The CDR3 coding sequence is TGTGCCAGCAGCTTTAGCCGATCGGGGGCCGACTCCTACGAGCAGTACTTC. The complete variable domain, with remaining parts taken from reference TRBV7-2 and TRBJ2-7, reads GAGVSQSPSNKVTEKGKDVELRCDPISGHTALYWYRQSLGQGLEFLIYFQGNSAPDKSGLPSDRFSAERTGGSVSTLTIQRTQQEDSAVYLCASSFSRSGADSYEQYFGPGTRLTVT.

This sequence joins TRBV5-6 and TRBJ1-1; TRBD1 aligns across 7 bases. Germline lookup yields CDR1 SGHDT and CDR2 YYEEEE. The V gene end was trimmed by 4 bases and the J gene end by 3 bases; junction bases not matched to a gene: 6. The CDR3 runs 14 residues. The CDR3 loop is CASSPPGQYTEAFF. The CDR3 DNA sequence: TGTGCCAGCAGCCCCCCGGGACAGTACACTGAAGCTTTCTTT.

V is TRBV19 and J is TRBJ2-3, with D unresolved. The V and J ends lost 1 base and 6 bases respectively, with 5 bases between them. Germline V lookup: CDR1 LNHDA, CDR2 SQIVND (reference sequence). The CDR3 sequence is 12 residues long. The CDR3 bases are TGTGCCAGTAGTATAGGCTGGGATACGCAGTATTTT. This gives the protein CASSIGWDTQYF.

This clonotype was counted ten times or more. The chain uses TRBV20-1 and TRBJ2-7; maybe TRBD2 (7 bases). This CDR3 has 16 amino acids. Per the germline V gene, CDR1 is DFQATT and CDR2 is SNEGSKA (reference sequence). Trimming removed 4 bases from V and 6 bases from J, with 25 bases in between. CDR3 protein: CSATRTAGLPVGEQYF. Written as DNA, the CDR3 is TGCAGTGCTACGCGGACAGCGGGACTCCCGGTGGGCGAGCAGTACTTC.

This clonotype was observed a handful of times. The chain employs TRBV5-1 and TRBJ2-3; no clear D. This CDR3 contains 14 residues. The V end was cut by 0 bases, the J end by 4 bases, with 9 bases between. The V gene's germline CDR1 is SGHRS and CDR2 YFSETQ. The DNA for the CDR3 is TGCGCCAGCAGCTTGGTTTTTTTGTCAGATACGCAGTATTTT. As protein: CASSLVFLSDTQYF.

In this sample, this clonotype turned up many times. This sequence joins TRBV9 and TRBJ2-3; no definite D call. The CDR3 runs 15 residues. Germline assignment: CDR1 SGDLS and CDR2 YYNGEE. V lost 0 bases and J lost 0, with 8 bases in between. DNA for the CDR3: TGTGCCAGCAGCGTAGTAAGTTCTAGCACAGATACGCAGTATTTT. Its translation: CASSVVSSSTDTQYF.

The chain combines TRBV27 with TRBJ2-4, with 7 nucleotides matching TRBD1. V was clipped by 6 bases and J by 5 bases; unmatched bases: 7. Germline V gene sequence: CDR1 MNHEY, CDR2 SMNVEV (reference sequence). CDR3 length: 14 amino acids. CDR3 protein: CASSPGTVENIQYF. The CDR3 DNA reads as TGTGCCAGCAGCCCCGGGACAGTCGAAAACATTCAGTACTTC.